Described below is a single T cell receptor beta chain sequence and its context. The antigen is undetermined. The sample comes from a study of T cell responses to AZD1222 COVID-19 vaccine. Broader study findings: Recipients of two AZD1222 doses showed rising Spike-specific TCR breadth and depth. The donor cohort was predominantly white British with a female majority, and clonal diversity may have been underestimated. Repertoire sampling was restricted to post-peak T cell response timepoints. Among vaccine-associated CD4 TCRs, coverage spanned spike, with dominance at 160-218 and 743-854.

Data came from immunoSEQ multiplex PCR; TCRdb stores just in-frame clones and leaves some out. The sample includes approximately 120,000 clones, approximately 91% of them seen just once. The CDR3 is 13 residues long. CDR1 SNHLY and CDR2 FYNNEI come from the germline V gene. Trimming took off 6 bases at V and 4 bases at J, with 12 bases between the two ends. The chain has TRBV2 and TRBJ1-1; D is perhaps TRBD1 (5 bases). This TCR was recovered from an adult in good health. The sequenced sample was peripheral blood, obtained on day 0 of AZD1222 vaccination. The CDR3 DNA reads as TGTGCCAGCAGACTCAGGGTGAGCACTGAAGCTTTCTTT. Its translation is CASRLRVSTEAFF. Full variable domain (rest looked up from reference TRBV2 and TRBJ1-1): EPEVTQTPSHQVTQMGQEVILRCVPISNHLYFYWYRQILGQKVEFLVSFYNNEISEKSEIFDDQFSVERPDGSNFTLKIRSTKLEDSAMYFCASRLRVSTEAFFGQGTRLTVV.